This is a list of T cell receptor beta chains from one sample in a study of memory CD4+ T cells and cytomegalovirus serostatus. Profiled with immunoSEQ multiplex PCR; TCRdb holds only in-frame clones, not every one. Among under 50,000 clones listed, roughly 80% were seen once. Material for sequencing was memory CD4+ T cells from blood. The receptors were sampled from an adult in good health and CMV-seronegative. Each CDR3 is given without its conserved first and last residue.

v_call: TRBV5-1
cdr3_aa: ASSLRQGVAKNIQY

v_call: TRBV2
cdr3_aa: ASSERQGALGNQPQH

v_call: TRBV29-1
cdr3_aa: SARTGTTGELF

v_call: TRBV7-2
cdr3_aa: ASSESSGGAYEQY

v_call: TRBV27
cdr3_aa: ASRSGPLEKLF

v_call: TRBV27
cdr3_aa: ASSHTSYNEQF

v_call: TRBV5-6
cdr3_aa: ASSPNAGFTDTQY

v_call: TRBV5-4
cdr3_aa: ASSFLQGQNSPLH

v_call: TRBV28
cdr3_aa: ASSNRNQPQH

v_call: TRBV4-2
cdr3_aa: ASSQAGGGAYNEQF

v_call: TRBV7-3
cdr3_aa: ASSLGLAGGPDTQY

v_call: TRBV7-2
cdr3_aa: ASSLGQFYEQY

v_call: TRBV9
cdr3_aa: ASSVTGLNNEKLF

v_call: TRBV19
cdr3_aa: ASSIAQGGSNQPQH

v_call: TRBV19
cdr3_aa: ASSARAQGRNQPQH

v_call: TRBV29-1
cdr3_aa: SATGTANYGYT

v_call: TRBV7-2
cdr3_aa: ANSPPGGLTYEQY

v_call: TRBV5-1
cdr3_aa: ASSLRQVNTGELF

v_call: TRBV4-3
cdr3_aa: ASSQDLRGGGYT

v_call: TRBV7-2
cdr3_aa: ASSLISGGAETQY

v_call: TRBV30
cdr3_aa: AWIGGQLQNGYT

v_call: TRBV6-1
cdr3_aa: ASSEARLASYEQY

v_call: TRBV7-2
cdr3_aa: ASSKRGLETQY

v_call: TRBV25-1
cdr3_aa: ASSGDSSHYGYT

v_call: TRBV19
cdr3_aa: ASSIGTVKDQPQH

v_call: TRBV19
cdr3_aa: ASSKGDFHSYEQY

v_call: TRBV4-3
cdr3_aa: ASSQGRLAGARTEQF

v_call: TRBV6-7
cdr3_aa: ASRGETSGARIYSTDTQY

v_call: TRBV7-2
cdr3_aa: ASSLGSPIDGELF

v_call: TRBV10-3
cdr3_aa: AISGSGGSSSTDTQY